One sample yielded the 2 T cell receptor beta chains listed below, sequenced in a study of T cells after posttransplantation cyclophosphamide. Sequenced by immunoSEQ multiplex PCR; TCRdb stores in-frame clones only, minus some. Among some 49,000 clones listed, roughly nine tenths were seen once. The sample consisted of PBMCs. These receptors came from a woman in her 50s in good health and a related stem cell transplant donor.

J is TRBJ2-7 and V is TRBV2, with a tentative D call TRBD2 (6 bases). CDR3 length: 14 amino acids. Germline V CDR1 and CDR2: SNHLY, FYNNEI. The ends were cut back, 7 bases at V and 2 bases at J, with 15 bases in the middle. The CDR3 nucleotides read TGTGCCAGCAACCCCGGGACTGCACCCTACGAGCAGTACTTC. Protein sequence: CASNPGTAPYEQYF.

Concerning this clone: The sample carries other DNA sequences with the same CDR3. J is TRBJ2-7 and V is TRBV5-1, with D hard to call. The CDR3 consists of 12 residues. The V and J ends lost 4 bases and 4 bases respectively, with 9 bases between them. Looked up from germline, CDR1 is SGHRS and CDR2 is YFSETQ. The chain's CDR3 is CASSLDLYEQYF. CDR3 coding DNA: TGCGCCAGCAGCCTGGACCTATACGAGCAGTACTTC.